What follows are 19 T cell receptor beta chains derived from one specimen sequenced in a study of blood T cell repertoires in COVID-19. Produced via immunoSEQ multiplex PCR; TCRdb's table is partial and in-frame only. The sample yields over 50,000 clones, around 77% seen once. Material for sequencing was peripheral blood. The receptors derive from a man at least 80 years old with active or convalescent COVID-19.

The V and J genes are TRBV5-6 and TRBJ1-4; D is undetermined. This CDR3 has 18 residues. The germline CDR1 and CDR2 sequences are SGHDT and YYEEEE. The V end was cut by 0 bases, the J end by 8 bases, with 23 bases between. The CDR3 nucleotides read TGTGCCAGCAGCTTGGAGCGGCGGGTTGGGGAGTCCTACGAAAAACTGTTTTTT. It encodes CASSLERRVGESYEKLFF.

This chain links TRBV28 with TRBJ2-7; no reliable D call. V was pared by 6 bases and J by 3 bases, with 6 bases between. The V gene's germline CDR1 is MDHEN and CDR2 SYDVKM. This CDR3 has 11 amino acids. The chain's CDR3 is CASRENYEQYF. DNA of the CDR3: TGTGCCAGCAGGGAGAACTACGAGCAGTACTTC.

This clone was detected only once. The gene calls are TRBV5-1 and TRBJ2-3, with 11 bases matching TRBD2. With V trimmed by 4 bases and J by 2 bases, 3 bases remained unmatched. This CDR3 comprises 15 residues. Germline V CDR1 and CDR2: SGHRS, YFSETQ. The CDR3 is CASSPGLADTDTQYF. The CDR3 DNA is TGCGCCAGCAGCCCGGGACTAGCGGACACAGATACGCAGTATTTT.

V and J are TRBV30 and TRBJ1-5; D call uncertain. The V gene's germline CDR1 is GTSNPN and CDR2 SVGIG (reference sequence). V shed 1 base and J shed 6 bases, with 7 bases lying between them. The length of the CDR3 is 12 residues. This CDR3 reads CAWSGSGQPQHF. In nucleotides, the CDR3 is TGTGCCTGGAGTGGTTCGGGTCAGCCCCAGCATTTT.

The chain employs TRBV7-8 and TRBJ1-2, with 8 bases matching TRBD1. The CDR3 runs to 14 residues. Germline V gives CDR1 SGHVS, CDR2 FQNEAQ. The trim removed 5 bases at V and 2 bases at J, leaving 4 bases unmatched. The CDR3 here is CASSPRTGNYGYTF. The CDR3, as DNA: TGTGCCAGCAGCCCCCGGACAGGGAACTATGGCTACACCTTC.

This sequence joins TRBV28 and TRBJ2-2, with D perhaps TRBD1 (6 bases). The V end lost 7 bases, the J end lost 4 bases, and 13 bases lay between the germline ends. CDR3 size: 14 residues. Germline CDR1 MDHEN, CDR2 SYDVKM. The CDR3 reads CASTTGQITGELFF. CDR3 nucleotides: TGTGCCAGCACGACAGGCCAAATCACCGGGGAGCTGTTTTTT.

This chain connects TRBV28 to TRBJ2-1; a weak D match, TRBD1 (6 bases). Germline V gives CDR1 MDHEN, CDR2 SYDVKM. V was shortened by 9 bases and J by 8 bases, with 20 bases between the two germline ends. The length of the CDR3 is 14 residues. Written as DNA, the CDR3 is TGTGCCAGTCACGGGCAGGGGTTTGGCGATGAGCAGTTCTTC. Translating gives CASHGQGFGDEQFF.

The chain combines TRBV18 with TRBJ2-4, with D maybe TRBD2 (6 bases). The CDR3 has 16 amino acids. V was trimmed by 3 bases and J by 9 bases, leaving 21 bases between them. Germline CDR1 and CDR2: KGHSH and LQKENI. This CDR3 reads CASSPAPRSTEGIQYF. CDR3 DNA sequence: TGTGCCAGCTCACCTGCCCCTCGGAGCACGGAGGGCATTCAGTACTTC. Full variable domain (remainder filled in from reference TRBV18 and TRBJ2-4): NAGVMQNPRHLVRRRGQEARLRCSPMKGHSHVYWYRQLPEEGLKFMVYLQKENIIDESGMPKERFSAEFPKEGPSILRIQQVVRGDSAAYFCASSPAPRSTEGIQYFGAGTRLSVL.

The rearrangement links TRBV10-3 to TRBJ1-2, with no clear D. Germline CDR1 is ENHRY and CDR2 is SYGVKD. The ends were cut back, 3 bases at V and 4 bases at J, with 15 bases in the middle. There are 15 residues in the CDR3. CDR3 region: CAISDLDGATYGYTF. The DNA of the CDR3 is TGTGCCATCAGTGACCTCGACGGAGCGACCTATGGCTACACCTTC.

This sequence joins TRBV27 and TRBJ1-2; 8 bases align to TRBD1. CDR3 length equals 15 residues. J lost 2 bases, V lost 5 bases, and 7 bases had no gene match. Germline assignment: CDR1 MNHEY and CDR2 SMNVEV (reference sequence). CDR3: CASSAGQGRNYGYTF. CDR3 nucleotides: TGTGCCAGCAGTGCCGGACAGGGTAGAAACTATGGCTACACCTTC.

This clone appeared a few times. The chain joins TRBV4-2 to TRBJ1-3; 7 nucleotides match TRBD1. The J segment lost 5 bases and the V segment lost 0 bases, leaving 10 bases of the junction unmatched. CDR1 and CDR2 (germline): LGHNA, YNFKEQ. The length of the CDR3 is 17 residues. The CDR3 DNA sequence: TGTGCCAGCAGCCAAGATTCGGGAGGGGACAGTCGAAACACCATATATTTT. It translates to CASSQDSGGDSRNTIYF.

This clone occurred once. DNA of the CDR3: TGCAGTGCTAGTTACCCGGGAGCCCTTAATGAGCAGTTCTTC. It yields the protein CSASYPGALNEQFF. The chain joins TRBV20-1 to TRBJ2-1; weak D call: TRBD2 (6 bases). In germline, CDR1 is DFQATT, CDR2 SNEGSKA (reference sequence). With 3 bases removed from V and 7 bases from J, the gap between germline ends came to 16 bases. The CDR3 totals 14 residues.

The chain couples TRBV4-2 to TRBJ1-1; D gene ambiguous. CDR1 is LGHNA and CDR2 is YNFKEQ in the germline V gene. Trimming removed 4 bases from V and 7 bases from J, with 13 bases in between. CDR3 size: 13 residues. CDR3 DNA: TGTGCCAGCAGCCCGCCAGACGGGTATGAAGCTTTCTTT. It specifies CASSPPDGYEAFF.

The sample holds one count of this clone. This chain uses TRBV5-4 with TRBJ2-6; D perhaps matches TRBD2 (6 bases). V lost 4 bases and J 2 bases, leaving 13 bases between the germline ends. The CDR3 runs to 16 residues. CDR1 is SGHNT and CDR2 is YYREEE in the germline V gene (reference sequence). The CDR3 spells CASSGGGGPGANVLTF. The CDR3 nucleotides are TGTGCCAGCAGCGGGGGTGGAGGGCCTGGGGCCAACGTCCTGACTTTC.

This clone was observed a few times. The V and J genes are TRBV5-1 and TRBJ1-5; the D gene is possibly TRBD1 (5 bases). Germline V CDR1 and CDR2: SGHRS, YFSETQ. The CDR3 has 14 amino acids. With 2 bases removed from V and 6 bases from J, the gap between germline ends came to 12 bases. Here the CDR3 reads CASSLGDLGQPQHF. CDR3 nucleotides: TGCGCCAGCAGCTTAGGGGATCTGGGTCAGCCCCAGCATTTT.

The chain carries TRBV3-1 (or the pseudogene TRBV3-2) and TRBJ2-1; 9 bases line up with TRBD2. The germline V gene has CDR1 LGHDT and CDR2 YNNKEL (reference sequence). Trimming cost V 3 bases and J 2 bases; bases outside gene matches: 11. The CDR3 extends over 18 amino acids. CDR3 sequence (DNA): TGTGCCAGCAGCCAGCGGAGAGCGGGAGGTCATGCCTACAATGAGCAGTTCTTC. Encoded protein: CASSQRRAGGHAYNEQFF.

J is TRBJ2-2 and V is TRBV11-2; D call uncertain. The germline V gene encodes CDR1 SGHAT and CDR2 FQNNGV. CDR3 length: 14 residues. The V end was cut by 1 base, the J end by 5 bases, with 8 bases between. The CDR3 protein is CASSLATTTGELFF. The CDR3 bases are TGTGCCAGCAGCTTAGCGACAACTACCGGGGAGCTGTTTTTT.

The chain is built from TRBV5-4 and TRBJ2-7; 11 bases agree with TRBD1. From germline, CDR1 is SGHNT and CDR2 YYREEE (reference sequence). Trimming at V came to 3 bases and at J to 7 bases, leaving 6 bases not matched to a gene. This CDR3 has 14 residues. The CDR3 DNA reads TGTGCCAGCAGCTCCGGGACAGGGGGGAGGGAGCAGTACTTC. Amino acid sequence: CASSSGTGGREQYF. Looking up the rest from reference TRBV5-4 and TRBJ2-7 gives the full variable domain: ETGVTQSPTHLIKTRGQQVTLRCSSQSGHNTVSWYQQALGQGPQFIFQYYREEENGRGNFPPRFSGLQFPNYSSELNVNALELDDSALYLCASSSGTGGREQYFGPGTRLTVT.

The chain couples TRBV11-1 to TRBJ2-3; 8 bases agree with TRBD2. The CDR3 is made up of 16 amino acids. The germline gives CDR1 SGHAT, CDR2 FQDESV (reference sequence). V lost 6 bases and J lost 4; bases outside the gene matches: 12. CDR3 amino acids: CASRPPLTSAADTQYF. The CDR3 DNA is TGTGCCAGCAGGCCCCCTCTGACTAGCGCGGCAGATACGCAGTATTTT.